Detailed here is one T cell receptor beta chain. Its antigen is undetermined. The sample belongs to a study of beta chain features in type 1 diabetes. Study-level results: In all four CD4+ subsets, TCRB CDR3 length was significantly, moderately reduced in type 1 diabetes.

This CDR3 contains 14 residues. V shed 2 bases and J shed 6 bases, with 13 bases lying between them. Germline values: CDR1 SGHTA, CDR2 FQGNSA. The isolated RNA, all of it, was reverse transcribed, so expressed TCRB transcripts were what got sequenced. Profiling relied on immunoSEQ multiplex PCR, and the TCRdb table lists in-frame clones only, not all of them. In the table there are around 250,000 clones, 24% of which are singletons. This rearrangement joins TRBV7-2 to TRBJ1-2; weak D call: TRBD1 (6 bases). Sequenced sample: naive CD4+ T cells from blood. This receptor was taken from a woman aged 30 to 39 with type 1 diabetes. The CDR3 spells CASSLNPGEHGYTF. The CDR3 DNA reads TGTGCCAGCAGCTTAAATCCAGGGGAGCATGGCTACACCTTC.